The rows below give T cell receptor beta chains drawn from one sample of a study of cytomegalovirus exposure and HLA in healthy donors. Generated by immunoSEQ multiplex PCR, the TCRdb table keeps only in-frame clones and is missing some. The data hold about 150,000 clones, with roughly four fifths observed a single time. The sample taken for sequencing was PBMCs. All receptors come from a man aged 18-30 years in good health and CMV-seronegative. CDR3s include the opening cysteine and the closing phenylalanine or tryptophan. Each record gives: clone size, J gene, D gene, V gene, CDR3 DNA, CDR3 protein. A D gene is named only where the DNA matches it firmly. The size of a clone is reported for some rows only, either as once, few or many, or as a class for expanded clones.

>-|TRBJ2-3|-|TRBV10-1
TGCGCCAGCAGTGACAGGCCAGATACGCAGTATTTT
CASSDRPDTQYF
>few|TRBJ2-1|-|TRBV30
TGTGCCTGCCAGACTACGTCCTCCTACAATGAGCAGTTCTTC
CACQTTSSYNEQFF
>-|TRBJ2-5|-|TRBV4-3
TGCGCCAGCAGCCAAGACAGGACAGAAGAGACCCAGTACTTC
CASSQDRTEETQYF
>-|TRBJ2-7|TRBD2|TRBV6-1
TGTGCCAGCAGTTCCCAAGCAGCGGGGGACTACGAGCAGTACTTC
CASSSQAAGDYEQYF
>-|TRBJ2-3|TRBD1|TRBV28
TGTGCCAGCGGAAAGGGGGCGCGGGTCCCAGATACGCAGTATTTT
CASGKGARVPDTQYF
>few|TRBJ1-1|-|TRBV19
TGTGCCAGTAGTATGAGGCAGGGGCAGGGGAACACTGAAGCTTTCTTT
CASSMRQGQGNTEAFF
>-|TRBJ2-4|-|TRBV27
TGTGCCAGCAGTCTGGGAGGGGGGAGAGCCAAAAACATTCAGTACTTC
CASSLGGGRAKNIQYF
>-|TRBJ2-7|-|TRBV5-1
TGCGCCAGCAGCTTGTTACAGGCCGCTAGCTACGAGCAGTACTTC
CASSLLQAASYEQYF
>-|TRBJ2-3|TRBD2|TRBV29-1
TGCAGCGTTGAGTCCCGTGGGCGGGGGTCAGATACGCAGTATTTT
CSVESRGRGSDTQYF
>once|TRBJ1-3|TRBD1|TRBV12-5
TGTGCTAGTGGTTTGGTAGGGACAGCCTCTGGAAACACCATATATTTT
CASGLVGTASGNTIYF
>-|TRBJ2-7|TRBD2|TRBV5-1
TGCGCCAGCAGCTATAGCGGGAGAAGCTACGAGCAGTACTTC
CASSYSGRSYEQYF
>-|TRBJ2-5|TRBD1|TRBV14
TGTGCCAGCAGCCCACAGGGGGCGTGGGAGACCCAGTACTTC
CASSPQGAWETQYF
>few|TRBJ1-6|-|TRBV4-2
TGTGCCAGCAGCCAAGATGAGGGGGGAGGGTCACCCCTCCACTTT
CASSQDEGGGSPLHF
>once|TRBJ2-7|TRBD2|TRBV5-1
TGCGCCAGCAGCTTGGGACTAGCGGGAGGGAACGAGCAGTACTTC
CASSLGLAGGNEQYF
>-|TRBJ2-7|TRBD2|TRBV4-1
TGCGCCAGCAGCCAAGATCTTGGCGGGAGCGCCTACGAGCAGTACTTC
CASSQDLGGSAYEQYF
>-|TRBJ2-7|TRBD2|TRBV19
TGTGCCAGTAGTATGGGGACTAGCGCCTTCTCCTACGAGCAGTACTTC
CASSMGTSAFSYEQYF
>few|TRBJ2-7|-|TRBV5-8
TGTGCCAGCAGCTCAATCTACGAGCAGTACTTC
CASSSIYEQYF
>few|TRBJ1-1|-|TRBV10-3
TGTGCCATCAGGACACAGGGAGCGGGGGGAGCTTTCTTT
CAIRTQGAGGAFF
>once|TRBJ2-7|-|TRBV21-1
TGTGCCAGCAGCAGGGGGGGGATAGCGGGAGGCCACGAGCAGTACTTC
CASSRGGIAGGHEQYF
>-|TRBJ1-5|-|TRBV4-1
TGCGCCAGCGGTGAGGGGGTTCAGCCCCAGCATTTT
CASGEGVQPQHF
>-|TRBJ1-2|-|TRBV28
TGTGCCAGCAGTACCCTGGGGGCGACAGACTATGGCTACACCTTC
CASSTLGATDYGYTF
>-|TRBJ1-1|TRBD1|TRBV4-1
TGCGCCAGCAGCCAAGGCCGAACCGACAGGGCGAACACTGAAGCTTTCTTT
CASSQGRTDRANTEAFF
>-|TRBJ2-5|TRBD2|TRBV10-1
TGCGCCAGCAGTGAAGGAGCGGGAGGTCAGGAGACCCAGTACTTC
CASSEGAGGQETQYF
>-|TRBJ2-1|TRBD2|TRBV10-2
TGCGCCAGCAGTGAGTCGACTAGCGGAGGCTCCTACAATGAGCAGTTCTTC
CASSESTSGGSYNEQFF
>-|TRBJ1-3|-|TRBV6-6
TGTGCCAGCAGTTACTCGGTGGGGACATCCGGAAACACCATATATTTT
CASSYSVGTSGNTIYF
>-|TRBJ1-1|-|TRBV5-1
TGCGCCAGTCAGACTCAGAAGGATACTGAAGCTTTCTTT
CASQTQKDTEAFF
>-|TRBJ2-1|TRBD2|TRBV19
TGTGCCAGTACTAGCGGGAGGGGCTACAATGAGCAGTTCTTC
CASTSGRGYNEQFF
>-|TRBJ2-7|-|TRBV5-1
TGCGCCAGCAGCCCCCGGGACACGCCCTCCTACGAGCAGTACTTC
CASSPRDTPSYEQYF
>-|TRBJ2-3|-|TRBV21-1
TGTGCCAGCAGCAAAGTCAGTTCTAGCACTAGCACAGATACGCAGTATTTT
CASSKVSSSTSTDTQYF
>-|TRBJ1-5|-|TRBV6-6
TGTGCCAGCACCCCCCTAGGCCCAGTTAGCAATCAGCCCCAGCATTTT
CASTPLGPVSNQPQHF
>-|TRBJ2-6|-|TRBV5-6
TGTGCCAGCAGCTTAGGAGGGACTGGGGCCAACGTCCTGACTTTC
CASSLGGTGANVLTF
>many|TRBJ2-6|-|TRBV6-5
TGTGCCAGCCGCGAGGGCTCTGGGGCCAACGTCCTGACTTTC
CASREGSGANVLTF
>-|TRBJ2-7|TRBD2|TRBV6-1
TGTGCCAGCAGTTTAGCGGGGGGCTACGAGCAGTGCTTC
CASSLAGGYEQCF
>-|TRBJ1-2|-|TRBV27
TGTGCCAGCAGCGTCCGGGAGGGAATTGTGTACACCTTC
CASSVREGIVYTF
>-|TRBJ1-2|-|TRBV19
TGTGCCAGCCGGACAGCCCTCACCTACACCTTC
CASRTALTYTF
>-|TRBJ2-6|TRBD1|TRBV19
TGTGCCAGTAGCTCCGGGACAGGCCTCTCTGGGGCCAACGTCCTGACTTTC
CASSSGTGLSGANVLTF
>-|TRBJ2-7|-|TRBV5-6
TGTGCCAGCAGCTTGGGAGGCTACGAGCAGTACTTC
CASSLGGYEQYF
>-|TRBJ2-3|-|TRBV18
TGTGCCAGCTCACCAGCCCTTGTGGGCGCTAGCACAGATACGCAGTATTTT
CASSPALVGASTDTQYF
>-|TRBJ2-7|-|TRBV21-1
TGTGCCAGCAGCAAAGCGCTTTACCTGGAGGAGGGGGGGATAGGGGACGAGCAGTACTTC
CASSKALYLEEGGIGDEQYF
>few|TRBJ2-7|TRBD2|TRBV5-6
TGTGCCAGCAGAGCGGGGCCCACCTACGAGCAGTACTTC
CASRAGPTYEQYF